This TCR beta chain was obtained from a study of glioma-infiltrating T cells. Overall study results and limits: Gliomas, especially low-grade, showed above-expected tissue-blood divergence; non-neoplastic patients showed below. Tissue and blood shared very few CDR3 sequences.

The germline gives CDR1 DFQATT, CDR2 SNEGSKA (reference sequence). Deletions cut 3 bases from V and 5 bases from J, with 20 bases between. The CDR3 has 15 residues. The iRepertoire nested amplicon-rescue multiplex PCR amplified TCR alpha and beta CDR3s from RNA. TCRdb reanalysed the multiplex PCR reads using MiXCR and keeps one entry per CDR3 protein. Among about 110,000 distinct CDR3 sequences listed, approximately 26% were seen once. This clonotype was picked up many times. The antigen is unknown. The sequence was collected from a human donor with low-grade glioma or glioblastoma, undergoing nonglioma brain surgery, or in good health (not recorded which). The sample comprised glioma tissue, nonneoplastic brain tissue, or PBMCs (not recorded which). J is TRBJ2-7 and V is TRBV20-1; tentatively, D is TRBD1 (8 bases). CDR3 loop: CSASDRYRGGNEQYF. The CDR3 region has the DNA TGCAGTGCTAGTGACCGCTACAGGGGGGGCAACGAGCAGTACTTC.